The present T cell receptor beta chain was sequenced within a study of cytomegalovirus exposure and HLA in healthy donors. The study, taken as a whole, reports: Across all donors, roughly uniform sequencing depth was an assumption of the presence/absence analyses. Sequencing likely produced, as an artifact, a cluster of highly shared sequence variants.

V shed 6 bases, J shed 4 bases, and the junction held 5 bases outside the gene matches. The CDR3 is made up of 14 amino acids. Germline V gene sequence: CDR1 MNHNS, CDR2 SASEGT. With regard to this clone: Its specificity is not known.

PCR was performed using 60 Vbeta and 13 Jbeta primers. Measured with immunoSEQ multiplex PCR; TCRdb has only the in-frame clones, and not every one. This sample has about 50,000 clones, with 77% found just once. The receptor was isolated from a woman in her 40s in good health and CMV-seropositive. The specimen sequenced was PBMCs. The V and J genes are TRBV6-1 and TRBJ1-4; 7 bases match TRBD1. The CDR3 protein is CASRFGQVNEKLFF. For the CDR3, the DNA is TGTGCCAGCAGATTTGGACAGGTTAATGAAAAACTGTTTTTT.